This T cell receptor (beta chain) was documented in a study of CD8 T cells in ankylosing spondylitis. This CDR3 has 13 residues. V shed 6 bases, J shed 4 bases, and the junction held 4 bases outside the gene matches. Study-wide results and limits: In ankylosing spondylitis patients, matched synovial fluid reportedly showed significant enrichment of disease-linked clones. CD8+ disease-linked clones were present at relatively low frequencies in blood. In ankylosing spondylitis blood, a motif of several highly homologous TCR beta variants appeared characteristic.

A quantitative 5'-RACE method, one with molecular barcodes, was used to make TCR beta libraries. TCRdb used MiXCR to reprocess the 5' RACE reads, holding one entry per CDR3 protein. Of about 150,000 distinct CDR3 sequences listed, about an eighth are singletons. This clonotype was seen at least ten times. Its specificity is unknown. The clonotype comes from a female donor with ankylosing spondylitis or in good health (not recorded which). The V and J genes are TRBV12-3 or TRBV12-4 and TRBJ1-2; 8 nucleotides agree with TRBD1. The sequencing sample was made of blood, either unsorted or a sorted T cell fraction (not recorded which). The CDR3 sequence is CASRSTGGYGYTF. The CDR3 nucleotides read TGTGCCAGCAGGTCCACAGGGGGCTATGGCTACACCTTC.